Listed below are T cell receptor beta chains from one sample, sequenced in a study of OX40 agonist ivuxolimab in advanced cancers. Assay used: immunoSEQ multiplex PCR; TCRdb lists only in-frame clones, some missing. The repertoire includes 95,000 to 100,000 clones, about four fifths of them detected once, and 5.8% sits in the top ten. The input for sequencing was CD4+ or CD8+ T cells sorted from blood, taken in a trial of the OX40 agonist ivuxolimab. Source of these receptors: an adult with an advanced solid tumor such as melanoma, head and neck, liver or kidney cancer. CDR3s include the opening cysteine and the closing phenylalanine or tryptophan. D genes are given only for firm matches. Size tells how often a clone was seen (once, few, many) or the class of an expanded clone, and some rows leave it out.

TRBD2	TRBV11-3	once	TRBJ2-1	CASSLGGGVHNEQFF	TGTGCCAGCAGCTTAGGCGGGGGGGTACACAATGAGCAGTTCTTC
.	TRBV2	.	TRBJ1-1	CASSGGGNTEAFF	TGTGCCAGCAGTGGGGGAGGGAACACTGAAGCTTTCTTT
.	TRBV30	.	TRBJ1-2	CAWTPDPKWGYTF	TGTGCCTGGACCCCGGACCCAAAGTGGGGCTACACCTTC
.	TRBV5-1	few	TRBJ1-6	CASSSSVESNSPLHF	TGCGCCAGCAGCTCCTCGGTCGAATCTAATTCACCCCTCCACTTT
.	TRBV5-1	few	TRBJ2-3	CASSLQTGPLLGALINTDTQYF	TGCGCCAGCAGCTTGCAGACCGGGCCGCTTCTAGGAGCCCTTATAAACACAGATACGCAGTATTTT
.	TRBV9	.	TRBJ1-1	CASSERPGDTEAFF	TGTGCCAGCAGCGAGAGACCGGGGGACACTGAAGCTTTCTTT
.	TRBV2	.	TRBJ2-4	CASSEQGRTKNIQYF	TGTGCCAGCAGTGAACAGGGACGAACCAAAAACATTCAGTACTTC
.	TRBV15	.	TRBJ1-5	CATSRVLEGNQPQHF	TGTGCCACCAGCAGAGTTTTGGAAGGCAATCAGCCCCAGCATTTT
TRBD1	TRBV2	.	TRBJ2-1	CASNTGTEYNEQFF	TGTGCCAGCAATACCGGGACAGAATACAATGAGCAGTTCTTC
.	TRBV7-9	.	TRBJ2-5	CASSFGPAQETQYF	TGTGCCAGCAGCTTTGGTCCTGCGCAAGAGACCCAGTACTTC
.	TRBV12-5	once	TRBJ1-1	CASGRDGVSFEAFF	TGTGCTAGTGGTCGGGACGGGGTAAGCTTTGAAGCTTTCTTT
TRBD1	TRBV11-2	.	TRBJ2-2	CASSRKDRGGTGELFF	TGTGCCAGCAGCCGAAAGGACAGGGGTGGGACCGGGGAGCTGTTTTTT
.	TRBV2	.	TRBJ1-6	CASSEGGRGSPLHF	TGTGCCAGCAGTGAAGGGGGGAGGGGGTCACCCCTCCACTTT
.	TRBV6-5	few	TRBJ1-4	CASSLRRTTNEKLFF	TGTGCCAGCAGCCTCCGGCGAACCACTAATGAAAAACTGTTTTTT
.	TRBV19	.	TRBJ2-1	CASSKSGGQTYNEQFF	TGTGCCAGTAGTAAATCGGGGGGCCAGACCTACAATGAGCAGTTCTTC
TRBD2	TRBV27	.	TRBJ2-3	CASSLSGGGAYTDTQYF	TGTGCCAGCAGTTTATCTGGCGGGGGGGCATACACAGATACGCAGTATTTT
TRBD2	TRBV27	.	TRBJ2-5	CASSSRLAGGGRETQYF	TGTGCCAGCAGTTCCCGACTAGCGGGGGGAGGGAGGGAGACCCAGTACTTC
.	TRBV5-1	once	TRBJ2-5	CASRPSPGPIGETQYF	TGCGCCAGCAGGCCAAGTCCAGGCCCAATCGGGGAGACCCAGTACTTC
TRBD2	TRBV19	once	TRBJ2-3	CASSIRSGLTDTQYF	TGTGCCAGTAGTATACGTAGCGGGCTCACAGATACGCAGTATTTT
.	TRBV2	.	TRBJ2-7	CASSVEGTSYEQYF	TGTGCCAGCAGTGTTGAGGGTACCTCCTACGAGCAGTACTTC
.	TRBV6-6	.	TRBJ1-1	CASTLGAGVTSTEAFF	TGTGCCAGCACCCTAGGCGCAGGGGTGACGAGCACTGAAGCTTTCTTT
.	TRBV18	.	TRBJ2-7	CASSLEQGPTYEQYF	TGTGCCAGCTCACTCGAACAGGGCCCTACCTACGAGCAGTACTTC
.	TRBV7-2	.	TRBJ2-3	CASSLDRTSTDTQYF	TGTGCCAGCAGCTTGGATAGAACTAGCACAGATACGCAGTATTTT
.	TRBV18	.	TRBJ1-1	CASSRDVEAFF	TGTGCCAGCTCACGGGACGTTGAAGCTTTCTTT
TRBD1	TRBV5-1	.	TRBJ2-1	CASSLDRGTNEQFF	TGCGCCAGCAGCTTAGACAGGGGGACGAATGAGCAGTTCTTC
TRBD2	TRBV15	few	TRBJ2-1	CATSLSSGGANEQFF	TGTGCCACCAGCTTATCCTCGGGGGGAGCCAATGAGCAGTTCTTC
TRBD1	TRBV2	.	TRBJ2-7	CASRADRGEQYF	TGTGCCAGCAGAGCGGACAGGGGCGAGCAGTACTTC
.	TRBV18	.	TRBJ2-1	CASSHPTGEQFF	TGTGCCAGCTCCCACCCTACAGGTGAGCAGTTCTTC
.	TRBV7-3	.	TRBJ2-7	CASSLSGSGSYEQYF	TGTGCCAGCAGCTTATCTGGGTCAGGGTCCTACGAGCAGTACTTC
.	TRBV6-5	.	TRBJ1-1	CASRPVGGIGAFF	TGTGCCAGCAGGCCTGTTGGGGGCATTGGAGCTTTCTTT
TRBD1	TRBV7-9	.	TRBJ2-4	CASSLPRGTGQYDIQYF	TGTGCCAGCAGCTTACCCCGCGGGACAGGGCAATATGACATTCAGTACTTC
.	TRBV6-5	.	TRBJ2-7	CASSKGSSYEQYF	TGTGCCAGCAGTAAGGGTAGCTCCTACGAGCAGTACTTC
.	TRBV19	.	TRBJ2-7	CASSGTARPYEQYF	TGTGCCAGTTCCGGGACGGCTCGCCCCTACGAGCAGTACTTC